Following are 23 T cell receptor beta chains from one sample sequenced in a study of T cells in women clearing cervical HPV infection. Repertoires were generated with immunoSEQ multiplex PCR, while TCRdb's copy carries only in-frame clones and drops some. The listing records roughly 48,000 clones. Material: blood buffy coat. These receptors were taken from a woman between 18 and 70 years old with a cervical HPV16 infection that either progressed to CIN3+ or cleared (not recorded which).

To note about this clone: With the read ending 3 residues before the CDR3 end, the germline J gene is used to fill in that end. J is TRBJ1-5 and V is TRBV6-2 or TRBV6-3; 7 nucleotides line up with TRBD1. The CDR3 has 14 amino acids. Germline CDR1 is MNHEY and CDR2 is SVGEGT. Trimming removed 10 bases from V and 3 bases from J; junction bases left unmatched: 9. CDR3 DNA (partial): TGTGCCACCACCAACAGGGGTATCAATCAGCCC. This encodes CATTNRGINQP. The full CDR3 reads CATTNRGINQPQHF.

For this clone: The DNA ends 3 residues before the CDR3 does, and the rest of the CDR3 is filled in from the germline J gene. V is TRBV7-9 and J is TRBJ2-1; 8 bases are a match to TRBD1. V dropped 4 bases and J dropped 7; count of bases not matched to a gene: 0. Germline V gene lookup returns CDR1 SEHNR and CDR2 FQNEAQ (reference sequence). The CDR3 extends over 12 amino acids. Partial CDR3 DNA: TGTGCCAGCAGCTACAGGGGGAATGAG. It yields the protein CASSYRGNE. The CDR3 in its entirety is CASSYRGNEQFF.

Details on this clone: The CDR3 is cut off 3 residues early in the read; its end comes from the germline J gene. The chain combines TRBV5-5 with TRBJ2-6; D is uncertain. This CDR3 comprises 14 residues. CDR1 is SGHKS and CDR2 is YYEKEE in the germline V gene (reference sequence). The V end was cut by 2 bases, the J end by 4 bases, with 7 bases between. The CDR3 here is CASSFQWGANVLTF. CDR3 bases read: TGTGCCAGCAGCTTCCAGTGGGGGGCCAACGTC.

About this clone: The DNA ends 3 residues before the CDR3 does, and the rest of the CDR3 is filled in from the germline J gene. Within the sample, other DNA sequences also encode this same CDR3. V is TRBV5-1 and J is TRBJ1-4; D is possibly TRBD1 (6 bases). CDR3 length: 14 amino acids. CDR1 and CDR2 from the germline V gene are SGHRS and YFSETQ. The CDR3 loop is CASSLGKRQGKLFF. CDR3 DNA (partial): TGCGCCAGCAGCCTGGGGAAAAGGCAGGGGAAA.

To note about this clone: The read gets to within 3 residues of the CDR3 end, and the germline J gene fills in the rest. The genes are TRBV20-1 and TRBJ2-7; TRBD1 matches at 9 bases. Trimming took 5 bases from V and 3 from J; bases not matched to a gene: 5. CDR1 DFQATT and CDR2 SNEGSKA come from the germline V gene (reference sequence). The CDR3 length is 13 residues. The sequenced CDR3 bases are TGCAGTGCTGGGGAGACAGGGGGCTACGAG. This encodes CSAGETGGYE. The CDR3 in full is CSAGETGGYEQYF.

Notes on this clone: The read comes to an end 3 residues before the CDR3 does, leaving the germline J gene to fill in the end. V usage is TRBV20-1 and J usage is TRBJ2-3; D might be TRBD2 (6 bases). Trimming pared 5 bases from V and 2 bases from J, leaving 17 bases between. Germline CDR1 is DFQATT and CDR2 is SNEGSKA (reference sequence). This CDR3 region has 15 residues. The sequenced CDR3 bases are TGCAGTGCTCGGGACTCCTCGAGCTCCACAGATACG. This sequence encodes CSARDSSSSTDT. The full CDR3 sequence reads CSARDSSSSTDTQYF.

Of note for this clone: The read terminates 3 residues ahead of where the CDR3 ends, so the germline J gene completes it. V is TRBV2 and J is TRBJ2-1, with 14 bases identical to TRBD2. Germline V gene data show CDR1 as SNHLY and CDR2 as FYNNEI. The ends lost 5 bases at V and 7 bases at J; junction bases unmatched: 4. The CDR3 length is 15 residues. The part of the CDR3 DNA that was read is TGTGCCAGCAGTCGACTAGCGGGAGGGGCAAATGAG. Residues: CASSRLAGGANE. The complete CDR3 protein is CASSRLAGGANEQFF.

Points on this clone: From the germline J gene comes the end of the CDR3, since the read stops 3 residues before it. The chain employs TRBV5-8 and TRBJ1-5; D call uncertain. The CDR3 has 14 residues. CDR1 SGHTS and CDR2 YDEGEE come from the germline V gene. Trimming left V 4 bases short and J 1 base short, with 9 bases between. The sequenced part of the CDR3 DNA is TGTGCCAGCAGCAGTACAGTAAGCAATCAGCCC. This translates into CASSSTVSNQP. The CDR3 reads in full as CASSSTVSNQPQHF.

A remark on this clone: The CDR3 extends 3 residues past the end of the read, so its final part is completed from the germline J gene. This chain links TRBV4-1 with TRBJ2-1; TRBD1 matches at 10 bases. The trim removed 2 bases at V and 9 bases at J, leaving 7 bases unmatched. The CDR3 extends over 15 amino acids. CDR1 and CDR2 from the germline V gene are MGHRA and YSYEKL. This CDR3 is CASSQTDRGLSEQFF. The part of the CDR3 DNA that was read is TGCGCCAGCAGCCAAACGGACAGGGGGTTAAGTGAG.

As concerns this clone: The observed sequence ends 3 residues before the CDR3 terminus, with the missing tail filled in from the germline J gene. The chain carries TRBV20-1 and TRBJ1-4; D perhaps matches TRBD1 (5 bases). The V end lost 3 bases, the J end lost 8 bases, and 13 bases lay between the germline ends. This CDR3 has 13 residues. Germline assignment: CDR1 DFQATT and CDR2 SNEGSKA (reference sequence). The part of the CDR3 DNA that was read is TGCAGTGCTAGGGTGGGGGGTCGGGAAAAA. It encodes CSARVGGREK. The full CDR3 protein is CSARVGGREKLFF.

CDR3 in amino acids: CATSDSPERAYQWTDTQYF. CDR3 DNA (partial): TGTGCCACCAGTGATTCCCCTGAGCGGGCCTACCAGTGGACAGATACG. The V gene is TRBV24-1, the J gene TRBJ2-3, with D possibly being TRBD2 (6 bases). The read ends 3 residues before the CDR3 terminus; that terminus is restored from the germline J gene. The CDR3 extends over 19 amino acids. Trimming left V 2 bases short and J 3 bases short, with 23 bases between. Germline V gives CDR1 KGHDR, CDR2 SFDVKD.

On this clone: The read halts 3 residues ahead of the CDR3 end, with the missing end drawn from the germline J gene. V gene TRBV20-1 combines with J gene TRBJ2-7; 15 bases fit TRBD2. The V and J ends lost 3 bases and 3 bases, in that order; junction bases with no gene match: 12. CDR1 is DFQATT, CDR2 SNEGSKA, per germline (reference sequence). This CDR3 contains 18 residues. CDR3 in amino acids: CSARLPGLAGGKSYEQYF. Incomplete CDR3 DNA: TGCAGTGCTAGGCTACCGGGACTAGCGGGAGGCAAGAGCTACGAG.

For this clone: The CDR3 end falls 3 residues outside the read, so it is completed with the germline J gene. This rearrangement joins TRBV5-1 to TRBJ1-4, with no clear D. The ends were cut back, 0 bases at V and 1 base at J, with 7 bases in the middle. In germline, CDR1 is SGHRS, CDR2 YFSETQ. This CDR3 region has 15 residues. The CDR3 spells CASSLVAETNEKLFF. The DNA read from the CDR3 is TGCGCCAGCAGCTTGGTTGCGGAAACTAATGAAAAA.

With respect to this clone: The read terminates 3 residues ahead of where the CDR3 ends, so the germline J gene completes it. The chain joins TRBV2 to TRBJ2-6; 7 bases are a match to TRBD1. Germline CDR1 and CDR2: SNHLY and FYNNEI. V was clipped by 6 bases and J by 3 bases; unmatched bases: 17. This CDR3 has 19 residues. CDR3 sequence reads: CASSPDLTGSMGGANVLTF. The CDR3 DNA, read in part, is TGTGCCAGCAGCCCCGATCTGACAGGGTCTATGGGTGGGGCCAACGTC. The full variable domain, its missing parts supplied by reference TRBV2 and TRBJ2-6, is EPEVTQTPSHQVTQMGQEVILRCVPISNHLYFYWYRQILGQKVEFLVSFYNNEISEKSEIFDDQFSVERPDGSNFTLKIRSTKLEDSAMYFCASSPDLTGSMGGANVLTFGAGSRLTVL.

About this clone itself: The read ends 3 residues early relative to the CDR3; the germline J gene fills the gap. The genes are TRBV9 and TRBJ1-3; D is perhaps TRBD1 (5 bases). Per the germline V gene, CDR1 is SGDLS and CDR2 is YYNGEE. CDR3 length: 14 amino acids. Trimming pared 4 bases from V and 0 bases from J, leaving 8 bases between. The part of the CDR3 DNA that was read is TGTGCCAGCAGCCCAGGGTTCTCTGGAAACACC. This sequence encodes CASSPGFSGNT. The CDR3 in its entirety is CASSPGFSGNTIYF. Full variable domain (remainder filled in from reference TRBV9 and TRBJ1-3): DSGVTQTPKHLITATGQRVTLRCSPRSGDLSVYWYQQSLDQGLQFLIQYYNGEERAKGNILERFSAQQFPDLHSELNLSSLELGDSALYFCASSPGFSGNTIYFGEGSWLTVV.

Regarding this clone: The read ends 3 residues shy of where the CDR3 ends; the end is completed using the germline J gene. This chain joins TRBV6-4 and TRBJ2-3; possibly TRBD1 for D (5 bases). The CDR3 is 15 residues long. Germline V CDR1 and CDR2: MRHNA, SNTAGT. V lost 3 bases, J lost 2 bases, and 12 bases lay in between. CDR3 DNA, as far as it was read: TGTGCCAGCAGTGAGACAGACTTTAACACAGATACG. It codes for CASSETDFNTDT. The full CDR3 reads CASSETDFNTDTQYF.

About this clone itself: The sequence runs out 3 residues before the end of the CDR3; the remainder is reconstructed from the germline J gene. The chain couples TRBV20-1 to TRBJ1-2; 7 nucleotides align to TRBD1. The CDR3 runs to 13 residues. V was pared by 4 bases and J by 7 bases, with 9 bases of the junction left unmatched. Germline V gene data show CDR1 as DFQATT and CDR2 as SNEGSKA (reference sequence). CDR3 DNA (partial): TGCAGTGCTAAACCTAGGGGGCACGGTGGC. As protein: CSAKPRGHGG. From start to end, the CDR3 is CSAKPRGHGGYTF.

On this clone itself: The sequenced fragment ends 3 residues before the CDR3 boundary, so the rest is inferred from the germline J gene. The rearrangement joins TRBV7-9 to TRBJ2-7; D gene uncertain. Per germline, CDR1 SEHNR and CDR2 FQNEAQ (reference sequence). V was trimmed by 5 bases and J by 4 bases, leaving 9 bases between them. This CDR3 comprises 12 residues. The CDR3 sequence: CASSPGRYEQYF. The CDR3 DNA, read in part, is TGTGCCAGCAGCCCGGGTAGATACGAG.

Comment on this clone: Read sequence stops 3 residues before the CDR3 end, and the germline J gene provides the missing end. The rearrangement joins TRBV18 to TRBJ2-6; maybe TRBD2 (7 bases). CDR1 KGHSH and CDR2 LQKENI come from the germline V gene. The CDR3 length is 15 residues. Trimming took off 3 bases at V and 3 bases at J, with 9 bases between the two ends. The CDR3 loop is CASSPGGHGANVLTF. The CDR3 bases that were read are TGTGCCAGCTCACCGGGGGGGCATGGGGCCAACGTC. Based on the CDR3 plus reference TRBV18 and TRBJ2-6, the full variable domain is NAGVMQNPRHLVRRRGQEARLRCSPMKGHSHVYWYRQLPEEGLKFMVYLQKENIIDESGMPKERFSAEFPKEGPSILRIQQVVRGDSAAYFCASSPGGHGANVLTFGAGSRLTVL.

Remarks on this clone: Read coverage stops 3 residues before the CDR3 terminus; the germline J gene supplies the remainder. The V and J genes are TRBV20-1 and TRBJ2-2; TRBD2 matches at 9 bases. Germline V CDR1 and CDR2: DFQATT, SNEGSKA (reference sequence). Trimming removed 6 bases from V and 2 bases from J; junction bases left unmatched: 7. CDR3 length: 15 amino acids. This chain's CDR3 is CSAAGLAINTGELFF. CDR3 DNA (partial): TGCAGTGCAGCAGGACTAGCGATTAACACCGGGGAG.

In the case of this clone: The CDR3 end is not reached by the read, which stops 3 residues before it; the germline J gene fills it in. The V call is TRBV28, the J call TRBJ2-4, with D possibly matching TRBD2 (6 bases). The length of the CDR3 is 12 residues. Germline CDR1 is MDHEN and CDR2 is SYDVKM. The part of the CDR3 DNA that was read is TGTGCCAGCAGTTTCAGGAGGGGAGGT. Amino acid sequence: CASSFRRGG. Given in full, the CDR3 is CASSFRRGGQYF.

About this clone: The read terminates 3 residues before the CDR3 end, so the remaining end is supplied by the germline J gene. V usage is TRBV19 and J usage is TRBJ1-5; the match to TRBD1 covers 8 bases. The V gene end was trimmed by 7 bases and the J gene end by 2 bases; junction bases not matched to a gene: 4. This CDR3 is built from 14 residues. Germline CDR1 and CDR2: LNHDA and SQIVND (reference sequence). Here the CDR3 reads CASTLQGGNQPQHF. The covered CDR3 bases are TGTGCCAGTACCCTACAGGGGGGCAATCAGCCC. Full variable domain (rest looked up from reference TRBV19 and TRBJ1-5): DGGITQSPKYLFRKEGQNVTLSCEQNLNHDAMYWYRQDPGQGLRLIYYSQIVNDFQKGDIAEGYSVSREKKESFPLTVTSAQKNPTAFYLCASTLQGGNQPQHFGDGTRLSIL.

Remarks on this clone: With the read ending 3 residues before the CDR3 end, the germline J gene is used to fill in that end. J is TRBJ1-1 and V is TRBV19; tentative D call: TRBD1 (5 bases). The CDR3 runs to 13 residues. V was clipped by 8 bases and J by 1 base, with 11 bases between them. Germline lookup yields CDR1 LNHDA and CDR2 SQIVND (reference sequence). The CDR3 loop is CASRRGRNTEAFF. The covered CDR3 bases are TGTGCCAGTCGTCGGGGGAGGAACACTGAA.